These 24 T cell receptor beta chains were sequenced from one sample in a study of beta chain features in type 1 diabetes. All of the isolated RNA was reverse transcribed, so expressed TCRB transcripts were sequenced. The repertoire was sequenced with immunoSEQ multiplex PCR; TCRdb's copy has only in-frame clones and lacks some. Counted here are under 450,000 clones, 11% to 15% occurring once; the ten biggest clones make up about 0.034%. The sample was naive CD4+ T cells from blood. Source of these receptors: a man aged 25-45 years in good health.

In this sample, this clone turned up a few times. The rearrangement uses TRBV30 and TRBJ2-6; D is undetermined. CDR3 size: 14 residues. CDR1 GTSNPN and CDR2 SVGIG come from the germline V gene (reference sequence). V dropped 4 bases and J dropped 2 bases, with 9 bases sitting between them. The CDR3 DNA reads as TGTGCCTGGACTGAAATAACTGGGGCCAACGTCCTGACTTTC. Protein sequence: CAWTEITGANVLTF.

The chain joins TRBV14 to TRBJ2-5, with TRBD2 as a possible D gene (5 bases). Between the trimmed V and J ends, which lost 2 bases and 2 bases, there was a span of 12 bases. Per germline, CDR1 SGHDN and CDR2 FVKESK. CDR3 size: 15 residues. In DNA form, the CDR3 reads TGTGCCAGCAGCCAACCTACGGGGTGGCAAGAGACCCAGTACTTC. Translated: CASSQPTGWQETQYF.

The CDR3: CASSDRGGRAYF. As DNA, the CDR3 is TGTGCCAGCAGTGATCGGGGGGGCCGTGCGTATTTT. V usage is TRBV25-1 and J usage is TRBJ2-3; TRBD2 matches at 8 bases. Trimming removed 3 bases from V and 14 bases from J; junction bases left unmatched: 7. CDR1 is MGHDK, CDR2 SYGVNS, per germline. The CDR3 is 12 residues long.

This clone was recorded a few times. The V gene is TRBV6-1, the J gene TRBJ1-5; D possibly corresponds to TRBD1 (6 bases). V gave up 5 bases and J gave up 7 bases, with 15 bases separating them. This CDR3 spans 14 amino acids. CDR1 and CDR2 (germline): MNHNS, SASEGT. CDR3 in amino acids: CASSWTGGGQPQHF. CDR3 DNA: TGTGCCAGCAGTTGGACGGGGGGCGGGCAGCCCCAGCATTTT.

The genes are TRBV11-2 and TRBJ1-6; a weak D match, TRBD1 (6 bases). Germline V gene lookup returns CDR1 SGHAT and CDR2 FQNNGV. The CDR3 length is 16 residues. Trimming stripped 4 bases from V and 0 bases from J, with 10 bases between. CDR3 DNA: TGTGCCAGCAGCTCAGGACAGCACTCCTATAATTCACCCCTCCACTTT. As protein: CASSSGQHSYNSPLHF. The full variable domain, rest sourced from reference TRBV11-2 and TRBJ1-6, is EAGVAQSPRYKIIEKRQSVAFWCNPISGHATLYWYQQILGQGPKLLIQFQNNGVVDDSQLPKDRFSAERLKGVDSTLKIQPAKLEDSAVYLCASSSGQHSYNSPLHFGNGTRLTVT.

V and J are TRBV6-5 and TRBJ2-2; D is unclear. The CDR3 loop spans 12 amino acids. V was pared by 8 bases and J by 1 base, with 5 bases between. The germline V gene has CDR1 MNHEY and CDR2 SVGAGI. The CDR3 protein is CASYGNTGELFF. CDR3 DNA: TGTGCCAGCTACGGGAACACCGGGGAGCTGTTTTTT.

This clone was seen a handful of times. The V gene is TRBV7-9, the J gene TRBJ2-3, with 10 bases lining up with TRBD2. The CDR3 spans 16 residues. In germline, CDR1 is SEHNR, CDR2 FQNEAQ (reference sequence). The V gene end was trimmed by 1 base and the J gene end by 5 bases; junction bases not matched to a gene: 6. The CDR3 nucleotides are TGTGCCAGCAGCTTAGGTGCTAGCGGGGGTGGAGATACGCAGTATTTT. It specifies CASSLGASGGGDTQYF.

The chain links TRBV6-6 to TRBJ2-7; 7 bases are shared with TRBD1. Germline CDR1 and CDR2: MNHNY and SVGAGI (reference sequence). The CDR3 has 13 residues. The V segment lost 2 bases and the J segment 6 bases; nucleotides outside the gene matches: 4. The DNA for the CDR3 is TGTGCCAGCAGTTACAGACAGGGCGGCGAGCAGTACGTC. Protein sequence: CASSYRQGGEQYV.

V gene TRBV28 combines with J gene TRBJ2-7; 9 nucleotides align to TRBD2. The CDR3 length is 15 residues. Germline V gene lookup returns CDR1 MDHEN and CDR2 SYDVKM. The trim removed 2 bases at V and 0 bases at J, leaving 2 bases unmatched. The CDR3 region has the DNA TGTGCCAGCAGTTTACGTAGCGGGAGCTCCTACGAGCAGTACGTC. This codes for CASSLRSGSSYEQYV.

The chain employs TRBV29-1 and TRBJ2-3, with TRBD2 matching over 7 bases. Trimming cost V 6 bases and J 12 bases; bases outside gene matches: 6. CDR1 and CDR2 from the germline V gene are SQVTM and ANQGSEA. The CDR3 extends over 10 amino acids. CDR3 amino acids: CSVQLALQYF. The CDR3 bases are TGCAGCGTACAACTAGCGTTACAGTATTTT.

The chain is built from TRBV7-6 and TRBJ2-1; 8 bases match TRBD2. This CDR3 region has 15 residues. The ends lost 4 bases at V and 3 bases at J; junction bases unmatched: 5. CDR1 SGHVS and CDR2 FNYEAQ come from the germline V gene. The CDR3 coding sequence is TGTGCCAGCAGCTCGGGGCTAGCGGGCTACAATGAGCAGTTCTTC. Protein sequence: CASSSGLAGYNEQFF.

This clone was seen a few times. The rearrangement links TRBV11-2 to TRBJ2-7, with D uncertain. V lost 0 bases and J 0 bases, leaving 6 bases between the germline ends. Germline values: CDR1 SGHAT, CDR2 FQNNGV. The CDR3 totals 14 residues. The CDR3, as DNA: TGTGCCAGCAGCTTAGAATCAGACTCCTACGAGCAGTACTTC. Its protein is CASSLESDSYEQYF.

This clone occurred a few times. Here the CDR3 DNA reads TGTGCCAGCAGCTTTGCAGGACTAGCTCCTTTCACAGATACGCAGTATTTT. It codes for CASSFAGLAPFTDTQYF. The chain carries TRBV7-9 and TRBJ2-3, with 8 positions matching TRBD2. CDR3 length: 17 amino acids. The V gene end was trimmed by 3 bases and the J gene end by 2 bases; junction bases not matched to a gene: 10. CDR1 SEHNR and CDR2 FQNEAQ come from the germline V gene (reference sequence).

The gene calls are TRBV7-2 and TRBJ2-7; 7 bases line up with TRBD1. In germline, CDR1 is SGHTA, CDR2 FQGNSA. V was pared by 4 bases and J by 4 bases, with 10 bases of the junction left unmatched. The CDR3 contains 15 residues. The CDR3 loop reads CASSSRQGAPYEQYF. The CDR3 DNA reads as TGTGCCAGCAGCTCGCGACAGGGCGCCCCGTACGAGCAGTACTTC.

This clone was counted ten times or more. This CDR3 is also generated by other DNA sequences in the sample. The chain recombines TRBV5-1 with TRBJ2-5, with D unclear. The CDR3 extends over 12 amino acids. V was trimmed by 0 bases and J by 0 bases, leaving 0 bases between them. Looked up from germline, CDR1 is SGHRS and CDR2 is YFSETQ. The CDR3 DNA sequence: TGCGCCAGCAGCTTGGACCAAGAGACCCAGTACTTC. It is translated as CASSLDQETQYF.

In its sample, this clone was seen a few times. The CDR3 here is CASSVGGYEQYF. The CDR3 nucleotides read TGTGCCAGCAGTGTCGGGGGCTACGAGCAGTACTTC. The chain carries TRBV25-1 and TRBJ2-7, with D perhaps TRBD2 (6 bases). V was pared by 4 bases and J by 3 bases, with 7 bases between. The CDR3 consists of 12 residues. Germline V gene data show CDR1 as MGHDK and CDR2 as SYGVNS.

This clone has only a few counts. The chain has TRBV12-5 and TRBJ2-1; D is unclear. In germline, CDR1 is LGHNT, CDR2 FRNRAP. Between the trimmed V and J ends, which lost 1 base and 8 bases, there was a span of 9 bases. The CDR3 spans 13 residues. CDR3 protein: CASGLALQYEQFF. The CDR3 DNA reads TGTGCTAGTGGTTTGGCCCTGCAATATGAGCAGTTCTTC.

This clone was found a few times. The chain carries TRBV5-6 and TRBJ2-7; 10 nucleotides agree with TRBD2. From germline, CDR1 is SGHDT and CDR2 YYEEEE. With V trimmed by 1 base and J by 1 base, 5 bases remained unmatched. The CDR3 contains 16 residues. This chain's CDR3 is CASSLTGTSESYEQYV. The CDR3 nucleotides read TGTGCCAGCAGCTTGACCGGGACTAGCGAATCCTACGAGCAGTACGTC.

This chain joins TRBV7-8 and TRBJ2-6; D ambiguous. The germline V gene has CDR1 SGHVS and CDR2 FQNEAQ. This CDR3 has 16 residues. Trimming shortened V by 5 bases and J by 2 bases, and 13 bases separated the two germline ends. This CDR3 reads CASSTRFPPGANVLTF. CDR3 nucleotides: TGTGCCAGCAGCACTCGTTTCCCCCCTGGGGCCAACGTCCTGACTTTC.

The chain couples TRBV25-1 to TRBJ2-3; weak D call: TRBD1 (7 bases). The CDR3 consists of 15 residues. V was pared by 5 bases and J by 2 bases, with 14 bases between. Germline V lookup: CDR1 MGHDK, CDR2 SYGVNS. The CDR3 loop reads CASSPGGRYTDTQYF. The DNA for the CDR3 is TGTGCCAGCAGTCCAGGGGGGAGATACACAGATACGCAGTATTTT.

This clone was picked up a small number of times. This sequence joins TRBV10-3 and TRBJ2-6, with 10 nucleotides matching TRBD1. This CDR3 is built from 18 residues. Trimming at V came to 5 bases and at J to 0 bases, leaving 7 bases not matched to a gene. Looked up from germline, CDR1 is ENHRY and CDR2 is SYGVKD. The CDR3 loop reads CAISTGTGALSGANVLTF. The CDR3 DNA reads TGTGCCATCAGTACCGGGACAGGGGCTCTCTCTGGGGCCAACGTCCTGACTTTC.

The genes are TRBV20-1 and TRBJ1-1; D is undetermined. The CDR3 is made up of 11 amino acids. The germline V gene has CDR1 DFQATT and CDR2 SNEGSKA (reference sequence). Trimming took 5 bases from V and 3 from J, leaving 7 bases between them. The CDR3 nucleotides are TGCAGTGCTGCCAAGGACACTGAAGCTTTCTTT. It translates to CSAAKDTEAFF.

The chain carries TRBV10-3 and TRBJ1-5, with unresolved D. The CDR3 extends over 14 amino acids. From germline, CDR1 is ENHRY and CDR2 SYGVKD. With 4 bases removed from V and 1 base from J, the gap between germline ends came to 8 bases. CDR3 sequence (DNA): TGTGCCATCAGTGCTCTGGCCAGCAATCAGCCCCAGCATTTT. Its translation is CAISALASNQPQHF.

The chain has TRBV9 and TRBJ2-5, with TRBD2 identical over 14 bases. This CDR3 has 16 residues. Germline assignment: CDR1 SGDLS and CDR2 YYNGEE. V shed 3 bases, J shed 5 bases, and the junction held 6 bases outside the gene matches. The CDR3 coding sequence is TGTGCCAGCAGCGCCCGACTAGCGGGAGGGTCGGAGACCCAGTACTTC. It codes for CASSARLAGGSETQYF.